This T cell receptor (beta chain) was sequenced for a study of T cell changes during pregnancy in multiple sclerosis. TCRdb keeps only in-frame clones here, not all; method: immunoSEQ multiplex PCR. The sample lists tens of thousands of clones, approximately 92% occurring once. The sequences come from peripheral blood, collected after pregnancy. The receptor was isolated from a female donor with multiple sclerosis, enrolled in a pregnancy study.

The CDR3 loop is CASSALSVNEQYF. CDR3 nucleotide sequence: TGTGCCAGTAGTGCCTTAAGCGTTAACGAGCAGTACTTC. V usage is TRBV19 and J usage is TRBJ2-7, with D hard to call. V was cut by 5 bases and J by 5 bases, with 13 bases left in between. Looked up from germline, CDR1 is LNHDA and CDR2 is SQIVND (reference sequence). The CDR3 extends over 13 amino acids. Full variable domain (rest looked up from reference TRBV19 and TRBJ2-7): DGGITQSPKYLFRKEGQNVTLSCEQNLNHDAMYWYRQDPGQGLRLIYYSQIVNDFQKGDIAEGYSVSREKKESFPLTVTSAQKNPTAFYLCASSALSVNEQYFGPGTRLTVT.